This TCR beta chain was recorded in a study of blood T cell repertoires in COVID-19. Study background: The United States, Italy and Spain were the sources of the acute and convalescent COVID-19 samples. From T cells, B-cell-depleted T cells, or PBMCs came the material, which was cDNA or gDNA.

Germline assignment: CDR1 MNHEY and CDR2 SVGAGI. The CDR3 length is 13 residues. The V end was cut by 6 bases, the J end by 5 bases, with 13 bases between. In the authors' methods: Estimation of nucleated cell counts was performed using reference gene primer amplification. Sequencing used immunoSEQ multiplex PCR; TCRdb keeps in-frame clones, though not all of them. D and trimming were read from the DNA, whereas the V and J calls and clone size are those reported in that table. The sample consists of approximately 250,000 clones, around 84% of them appearing once. The specimen sequenced was peripheral blood. V and J are TRBV6-5 and TRBJ1-2; no firm D call. The clonotype was recovered from a woman aged 40-49 years who had recovered from COVID-19. DNA of the CDR3: TGTGCCAGCAGAGGAGGGAGCGGTTATGGCTACACCTTC. This sequence encodes CASRGGSGYGYTF.